The clone carrying this T cell receptor beta chain was detected ten times or more. Antigen specificity is unknown. Each CDR3 protein is one row after TCRdb ran MiXCR on the 5' RACE reads. This table holds about 120,000 distinct CDR3 sequences, roughly 7.9% found once. This record comes from a study of T cells after yellow fever vaccination. On the study more broadly: The fractions with low cell numbers were processed using SMART-Seq v4 Ultra Low Input. Study-wide findings and caveats: Among primary-vaccination clones, most reappeared after the booster, at roughly 96% for CD4 and roughly 88% for CD8. Contamination by abundant bulk-population clonotypes could be present in FACS-sorted repertoires.

CDR1 SQVTM and CDR2 ANQGSEA come from the germline V gene. This CDR3 region has 14 residues. The junction had 4 bases not matched to a gene; V was cut back by 4 bases and J by 6 bases. The receptor comes from a young man who received the YFV17D yellow fever vaccine. The rearrangement links TRBV29-1 to TRBJ2-4, with 12 bases fitting TRBD1. This specimen consisted of CD4+ T cells sorted from PBMCs, obtained more than 35 days after the first yellow fever vaccination. The CDR3, as DNA: TGCAGCGTTGGGGGGACAGGGGGCGGAAACATTCAGTACTTC. Its protein product is CSVGGTGGGNIQYF.